The present entry profiles one TCR beta chain with its context. The sample is drawn from a study of blood T cell repertoires in COVID-19. The overall study: Researchers got acute and convalescent COVID-19 samples from the United States, Italy and Spain. T cells, B-cell-depleted T cells, or PBMCs provided the cDNA or gDNA that served as material.

In the authors' workflow: Amplified reference gene primers provided the basis for estimating nucleated cell counts. Clones were sequenced by immunoSEQ multiplex PCR, and TCRdb holds only the in-frame ones, with some missing. V, J and clone size were drawn from that table, and D and trimming were deduced from the DNA. The sample contains hundreds of thousands of clones, roughly 80% of which appear only once. The CDR3 contains 16 residues. Germline CDR1 and CDR2: LNHDA and SQIVND (reference sequence). Trimming at V came to 1 base and at J to 1 base, leaving 3 bases not matched to a gene. This sequence was found in a woman aged 80 or over with active or convalescent COVID-19. The specimen was peripheral blood. The J gene is TRBJ2-7, the V gene TRBV19; 11 bases are a match to TRBD2. The CDR3 loop is CASSIGGTSGSYEQYF. The CDR3 nucleotides are TGTGCCAGTAGTATAGGGGGGACTAGCGGATCCTACGAGCAGTACTTC.